This T cell receptor beta chain was recorded in a study of identical twins. Study-wide results and limits: There were fewer insertions in abundant cord blood beta clonotypes, but memory repertoires showed no such pattern. For out-of-frame beta sequences, excess twin sharing was weaker.

Germline V gene data show CDR1 as ENHRY and CDR2 as SYGVKD. This CDR3 is built from 14 residues. The V and J ends lost 9 bases and 2 bases respectively, with 16 bases between them. TCRdb recomputed calls from the 5' RACE reads with MiXCR, one row per CDR3 protein. The sample has about 100,000 distinct CDR3 sequences; 5.9% are singletons. This clonotype has only a few counts. Its antigen is not known. This clonotype was sampled from a woman aged 45 to 65 in good health. V and J are TRBV10-3 and TRBJ1-1, with a possible D match to TRBD1 (5 bases). Sequenced material: memory T cells sorted from blood. The CDR3 protein is CAIGGREYNTEAFF. The CDR3, as DNA: TGTGCCATAGGAGGCAGGGAATATAACACTGAAGCTTTCTTT.